The subject of this entry is one T cell receptor (beta chain). CDR3-region Arm-PCR and iRepertoire HTBI primers produced the TCR beta libraries. TCRdb analysed the multiplex PCR reads with MiXCR anew, one entry per CDR3 protein. The table shows roughly 500,000 distinct CDR3 sequences, with around a fifth occurring only once. Noted time point: persistent/refractory GD, antithyroid drugs over 5 years with positive TRAb. From RNA extracted from PBMCs, the TCR library was made. With 4 bases clipped from V and 5 bases from J, the junction kept 6 bases outside the gene matches. The CDR3 sequence is 15 residues long. Germline V gene lookup returns CDR1 SGHDN and CDR2 FVKESK. These data belong to a study of regulatory T cells in long-lasting Graves disease.

The TCR sequence derives from a female donor with Graves disease. Source: peripheral blood mononuclear cells (PBMCs), taken when the disease was refractory, from a patient treated with antithyroid drugs. The V gene is TRBV14, the J gene TRBJ1-1; 11 bases match TRBD1. The CDR3 DNA follows: TGTGCCAGCAGCCCTTGGGACAGGGGGGATACTGAAGCTTTCTTT. The encoded protein is CASSPWDRGDTEAFF.